This T cell receptor beta chain was identified in a study of tumor-infiltrating lymphocytes in primary liver carcinoma (dated by TCRdb to about 2017). At the level of the whole study: The five patients, three men and two women aged 30 to 69 years, had hepatocellular carcinoma (four) or combined HCC and intrahepatic cholangiocarcinoma (one). The tumors of the five patients were staged as T1-T3 N0M0, with maximum diameters ranging from about 4.2 to 11 cm. Roughly 3.5 to 7.5 million productive TCRbeta reads were obtained per sample, and no significant difference in read depth was found between tissue types. For each liver tumor, the study sampled five regions along with adjacent normal tissue and blood, and applied TCRbeta repertoire sequencing, expression microarrays and whole-exome sequencing. TCRbeta repertoire sequencing covered some 35 specimens from 5 patients: roughly 25 tumor regions, 5 adjacent noncancerous liver tissues and 5 peripheral blood samples. To link TCRbeta repertoire diversity with the local molecular phenotype, the approximately 23 tumor region samples were profiled using Agilent mRNA microarrays. Repertoires from technical replicates were highly reproducible, with mean shared-clone rates approximately 0.92 and correlation coefficients above 0.95. What the research found in general, with its limitations: Because the samples were bulk and unsorted, CD4+ and CD8+ T cell repertoires could not be compared. The top 250 clones made up a significantly larger repertoire fraction in tumors than in blood (p = 0.039). The study included only a few patients, and the authors note findings should be validated in a larger study. Only about 7-25% of top clones were found in all five regions of a tumor, suggesting spatial heterogeneity of tumor-infiltrating T cells. Repertoire overlap was higher between tumor regions (mean roughly 35%) than tumor-adjacent (around 17%) or tumor-blood (about 15%) pairs, consistent with antigen-driven expansion. Because only the TCR beta chain was sequenced and unpaired alpha chains were not captured, true repertoire diversity is likely underestimated.

In the case of this clonotype: Its antigen remains undetermined. One base away there is no much larger clone; base qualities are not given.

TCRbeta-specific cDNA was reverse-transcribed from about 500 ng total RNA using a constant-region primer and ProtoScript II reverse transcriptase. Construction of the TCRbeta libraries relied on three nested rounds of multiplex PCR, following a slightly modified ARM-PCR procedure. Each of the first two PCR rounds ran for about 9 cycles and used multiplex TRBV1-TRBV30 forward primers together with a Cbeta reverse primer. A final 25-cycle PCR with Deep VentR polymerase added sample barcodes and Illumina adapters. Before sequencing, amplicons of 200-500 bp were purified from gel using a QIAquick gel extraction kit. An Illumina HiSeq 2500 was used to sequence the TCRbeta amplicons, generating 250-bp paired-end reads. The paper's data handling went like this. Trimmomatic v0.33 was used to quality-trim the reads, and FLASH v1.2.11 was used to merge paired reads so that full CDR3 sequences could be recovered. MiGEC v1.2.1b assigned V, D and J germline segments to the rearranged TCRbeta sequences. Clonotype statistics, along with Shannon-Wiener diversity indices, were calculated using VDJtools v1.0.0. Except for diversity analysis, only each sample's 250 most abundant clonotypes were used in subsequent analyses to reduce sampling bias. The public reads were quality trimmed at Q25 with fastp and then assembled into clones with MiXCR by TCRdb, keeping productive beta chains. Merged by CDR3 protein, the rows form single entries marked with the most common genes and DNA. These V and J calls are TCRdb output, not the study's own analysis. The sample has approximately 190,000 distinct CDR3 sequences on record, around 81% of them singletons. 15% to 20% of the sample is held by the ten biggest clonotypes.

V is pared back by 9 bases and J by 5 bases, with 31 bases lying between the germline termini. The CDR3 measures 18 amino acids from cysteine to phenylalanine. Only CDR3 DNA is held: 54 bases, read in frame from base 1. The germline V gene specifies SGHAT as CDR1 and FQNNGV as CDR2. Without any cell sorting, total RNA and DNA were co-extracted from around 18-30 mg of bulk tissue using the AllPrep DNA/RNA mini kit. Between late 2015 and early 2016, roughly five patients in China with histopathologically diagnosed primary liver carcinoma had their tumors surgically resected. At the time of sampling, the patients were treatment-naive and had chronic HBV infection. Each tumor was sampled at five spatially separated regions: the tumor centre plus the superior, inferior, left-lateral and right-lateral poles. More than 75% viable tumor cells were found by histology in every tumor sample. Fresh tumor and adjacent tissue pieces were bisected; one half was stored in RNAlater at -80°C, the other sent for histology.

Sequences were obtained from tumor tissue from primary liver carcinoma. This TCR derives from a middle-aged man with primary liver carcinoma and hepatitis B virus infection. This receptor chain uses TRBV11-2 and TRBJ2-5; the D call could be TRBD1 or TRBD2, with each sharing 5 bases. The base sequence is TGTGCCAGTAGCCCTAGCTTATTCCAGGGCACTGGGCGGGAGACCCAGTACTTC. It specifies CASSPSLFQGTGRETQYF.